This is a list of T cell receptor beta chains from one sample in a study of cytomegalovirus exposure and HLA in healthy donors. Here immunoSEQ multiplex PCR was the method, and the copy in TCRdb shows in-frame clones only, minus some. The table has about 160,000 clones, 80% to 90% seen once. The specimen sequenced was PBMCs. These receptors originate from a woman aged 25 to 39 in good health and CMV-seropositive. The CDR3 runs from the conserved cysteine through the conserved F or W. Each record gives: CDR3 DNA, CDR3 protein, clone size, D gene, V gene, J gene. The D gene is left open where the match is weak. Some rows have no size entry. The others give once, few or many, or a class for an expanded clone.

TGTGCCAGCAGTTACTCGACCCAGGGTGGGCAGCCCCAGCATTTT	CASSYSTQGGQPQHF	.	.	TRBV6-6	TRBJ1-5
TGTGCCAGCAGCCCCCGTGGGACAGGGGGAACTGAAGCTTTCTTT	CASSPRGTGGTEAFF	.	TRBD1	TRBV27	TRBJ1-1
TGTGCCAGCATCGGGGACAGCGTATATGGCTACACCTTC	CASIGDSVYGYTF	few	TRBD1	TRBV28	TRBJ1-2
TGCAGCGTCGTGTTGGACGGACAGGGGGCCATGTACGAGCAGTACTTC	CSVVLDGQGAMYEQYF	.	TRBD1	TRBV29-1	TRBJ2-7
TGTGCCAGCAGCTTGAGCAGGGCCGGGGAGCTGTTTTTT	CASSLSRAGELFF	.	.	TRBV5-6	TRBJ2-2
TGTGCCAGCAGACCACCGGGACTAGCGGACACAGATACGCAGTATTTT	CASRPPGLADTDTQYF	.	TRBD2	TRBV5-4	TRBJ2-3
TGTGCCAGCAGCGTAGCTAGGGCAGGGGGCACTGAAGCTTTCTTT	CASSVARAGGTEAFF	.	TRBD1	TRBV9	TRBJ1-1
TGTGCCAGCAGCTTTAGGTCTAGCGGGGGGGCCACAGATACGCAGTATTTT	CASSFRSSGGATDTQYF	.	TRBD2	TRBV5-4	TRBJ2-3
TGTGCCAGCTCACCTGGACAGGCTGCAACTAATGAAAAACTGTTTTTT	CASSPGQAATNEKLFF	.	TRBD1	TRBV18	TRBJ1-4
TGTGCCAGCAGTTACTCGTCGGCGGGGGGGCGGTACGAGCAGTACTTC	CASSYSSAGGRYEQYF	.	TRBD2	TRBV6-6	TRBJ2-7
TGTGCCAGCAGTGTTTGGGACATCCTCACTGAAGCTTTCTTT	CASSVWDILTEAFF	.	.	TRBV6-1	TRBJ1-1
TGTGCCAGCCGAACGGACAGGGGGAGCGATGAGCAGTTCTTC	CASRTDRGSDEQFF	few	TRBD1	TRBV6-1	TRBJ2-1
TGTTCCAGCAGCCTGGGGATACGGAGGGAAAACACTGAAGCTTTCTTT	CSSSLGIRRENTEAFF	.	.	TRBV7-9	TRBJ1-1
TGCGCCAGCAGCTTGGACAACAGGGGGGATACGCAGTATTTT	CASSLDNRGDTQYF	.	TRBD1	TRBV5-1	TRBJ2-3
TGTGCCAGCAGCTTAGGAGGGTACGGAAACACCATATATTTT	CASSLGGYGNTIYF	.	.	TRBV5-6	TRBJ1-3
TGTGCCAGTAGTACCCGACAGCTAAGTGGCTACACCTTC	CASSTRQLSGYTF	.	.	TRBV19	TRBJ1-2
TGTGCCAGCAGCGCCAATTCCGGGACAGGGTCGACCTACGAGCAGTACTTC	CASSANSGTGSTYEQYF	.	TRBD1	TRBV9	TRBJ2-7
TGTGCCAGCAGCCGTCGTAGCGGGGGGGACAATGAGCAGTTCTTC	CASSRRSGGDNEQFF	.	TRBD2	TRBV4-2	TRBJ2-1
TGTGCCAGCAGGAGACAGGGGGAAGGAAACACCATATATTTT	CASRRQGEGNTIYF	.	TRBD1	TRBV7-9	TRBJ1-3
TGTGCCAGCAGTTACTCCCGACAGGGGGCCTACGAGCAGTACTTC	CASSYSRQGAYEQYF	.	TRBD1	TRBV6-6	TRBJ2-7
TGTGCCAGCAGTCGTAGCGGGGGGGCCACCGGGGAGCTGTTTTTT	CASSRSGGATGELFF	.	TRBD2	TRBV7-7	TRBJ2-2
TGTGCCAGCTCAGGGGGAGGTGGCAATGAGCAGTTCTTC	CASSGGGGNEQFF	few	.	TRBV2	TRBJ2-1
TGTGCCAGTAGTATTTGGAGAAATCAGCCCCAGCATTTT	CASSIWRNQPQHF	once	.	TRBV19	TRBJ1-5
TGTGCCAGCAGCCCAACAGGGGGTGAAACGGAGCAGTTCTTC	CASSPTGGETEQFF	.	TRBD1	TRBV7-3	TRBJ2-1
TGCGCCAGCAGTTTCCAACCTCCAACCCAGGGGGCTACGGAACAGTTCTTC	CASSFQPPTQGATEQFF	.	TRBD1	TRBV5-1	TRBJ2-1
TGTGCCAGCAGCGTGGGAGGGGAGAACTATGGCTACACCTTC	CASSVGGENYGYTF	few	.	TRBV9	TRBJ1-2
TGCGCCAGCAGCTTAGCAGGGGAAAAGAATGGTTCACCCCTCCACTTT	CASSLAGEKNGSPLHF	.	.	TRBV5-1	TRBJ1-6
TGTGCCAGCAGTCTCCCCCTAGGGACAGGGAGGACTGAAGCTTTCTTT	CASSLPLGTGRTEAFF	.	TRBD1	TRBV28	TRBJ1-1